This T cell receptor (beta chain) was retrieved from a study of CD8+CD57+ T cells in acquired aplastic anemia. Overall study context: The DNA of sorted CD4+ and CD8+ cells averaged roughly 3.2 ug. Study-wide results and limits: Some 31 sequences, all CD8+ CDR3, were shared between patients and controls. Patients and healthy controls showed no significant CD8+ Simpson's diversity difference.

By flow cytometry, patients selected for sequencing had shown an expansion of CD8+CD57+ cells. Blood samples were obtained from patients who had received no prior therapy. This clonotype was counted only a few times. The antigen is unknown. Researchers used genomic DNA as the template to profile TCR beta VDJ and CDR3. From the reads, TCRdb called clonotypes with MiXCR, one entry per CDR3 protein. The sample includes 50,000 or so distinct CDR3 sequences, around 57% of them seen just once. CDR1 is ENHRY, CDR2 SYGVKD, per germline. There are 16 residues in the CDR3. Unmatched junction bases numbered 5, after V lost 2 bases and J lost 6 bases.

This chain connects TRBV10-3 to TRBJ1-6, with TRBD1 matching over 9 bases. Sequencing was done on a sample of sorted CD4+, CD8+, or CD8+CD57+ T cells (not recorded which) from PBMCs. This receptor was taken from a human donor with aplastic anemia. The CDR3 reads CAISETAGQGNSPLHF. The CDR3 bases are TGTGCCATCAGTGAGACGGCGGGACAGGGTAATTCACCCCTCCACTTT.